Listed below are T cell receptor beta chains from one sample, sequenced in a study of Ad26.COV2.S vaccination and SARS-CoV-2 variants. Profiling relied on immunoSEQ multiplex PCR, and the TCRdb table lists in-frame clones only, not all of them. The sample has approximately 400,000 clones, just over 90% seen once. The material sequenced was peripheral blood, taken after recovery from COVID-19. The receptors stem from a human donor who had recovered from COVID-19. The CDR3 runs from the conserved cysteine through the conserved F or W. Each record gives: CDR3 protein, V gene.

CASREEREQYF	TRBV2
CASSDPPGLDTDTQYF	TRBV10-2
CASSGGQGTLQNTEAFF	TRBV9
CAALRWPAGGSRDEQFF	TRBV7-8
CASSLRTGGSYEQYF	TRBV11-1
CASSLAWNTEAFF	TRBV7-2
CASSFVDYGYTF	TRBV7-2
CASSLARNTEAFF	TRBV5-4
CASSYSKRTDNSPLHF	TRBV6-5
CASSQRGQGYTF	TRBV27
CASNQGQGIYGQYF	TRBV6-6
CASSISLTSGGENLYNEQFF	TRBV19
CASALASRNEQFF	TRBV3-1/TRBV3-2
CASSQEGSGSPTGELFF	TRBV14
CASRLTSGHNEQYF	TRBV27
CASGGQTQYF	TRBV12-5
CASSLDGAFETGELFF	TRBV5-1
CASSAGLADSWAETQYF	TRBV9
CASGFTGVGANVLTF	TRBV12-5
CASSLVLGMGYNEQFF	TRBV11-1
CASSYDGTGGYGYTF	TRBV6-5
CASSPLDGLNTEAFF	TRBV7-9
CASSPGQGDHNEQFF	TRBV7-7
CASSPGRMGNTGELFF	TRBV9
CASSPTQGAGSNQPQHF	TRBV7-6
CASSIDHRTGFNSPLHF	TRBV19
CASSQEITGTGWYGYTF	TRBV4-3
CASSLTSGRVDGYTF	TRBV7-3
CASSLEGVYEQYF	TRBV5-1
CASSVDGVAFF	TRBV9
CASGDSHNEKLFF	TRBV6-5
CASSFGTGPEYEQYF	TRBV5-4
CASSLRAGGAYEQYF	TRBV11-2
CASSSGQGLFYEQYF	TRBV5-5
CASSRGTGELQPQHF	TRBV19
CASSQGDRTTPKTQYF	TRBV4-1
CASSLIPHRLFNF	TRBV7-9
CASSLGAGRGEKLFF	TRBV11-2
CASSLGPGQPQHF	TRBV11-2
CASRSSGGKYEQYF	TRBV6-5
CASSYRGAGDTQYF	TRBV6-5
CASSTQGATTGELFF	TRBV5-5
CASSPPRGDRGYTF	TRBV4-1
CASSYSETSLTPLHF	TRBV6-5
CASSYGQGRSYEQYF	TRBV5-1
CASNDRSGETQYF	TRBV27
CASSLGGTSGTDTQYF	TRBV5-4
CATQPGSGPSNQPQHF	TRBV24-1
CASRGQGNTGELFF	TRBV7-6
CASSYTGTRNTEAFF	TRBV6-5
CASSLGSSGNTIYF	TRBV5-1
CASSSEENYGYTF	TRBV5-1
CASSSGQGFLTHEKLFF	TRBV27